One sample yielded the 27 T cell receptor beta chains listed below, sequenced in a study of shared clonotypes between healthy human individuals. This table comes from immunoSEQ multiplex PCR, and its TCRdb copy is limited to in-frame clones, with some not included. The sample holds approximately 470,000 clones, roughly 80% seen once. Sample: PBMCs. The receptors originated from a woman aged 40-49 years in good health. Some clones in this sample may be carry-over from other donors' samples.

The rearrangement joins TRBV19 to TRBJ2-7; TRBD2 matches 13 bases. CDR1 LNHDA and CDR2 SQIVND come from the germline V gene (reference sequence). The CDR3 extends over 17 amino acids. Trimming cost V 1 base and J 3 bases; bases outside gene matches: 6. Here the CDR3 DNA reads TGTGCCAGTAGTATAGCCCCGGGACTAGCGGGGAACTACGAGCAGTACTTC. Encoded protein: CASSIAPGLAGNYEQYF.

The gene calls are TRBV18 and TRBJ2-1; TRBD2 matches at 11 bases. V was clipped by 4 bases and J by 5 bases; unmatched bases: 4. The CDR3 contains 15 residues. Per the germline V gene, CDR1 is KGHSH and CDR2 is LQKENI. The CDR3, as DNA: TGTGCCAGCTCACTGACTAGCGGGAATAACAATGAGCAGTTCTTC. Translation gives CASSLTSGNNNEQFF.

Points on this clone: With a much larger clone just one base away, this may be a read error. Other DNA sequences in the sample encode the same CDR3. The chain is built from TRBV2 and TRBJ2-3; 7 bases match TRBD1. The CDR3 loop spans 14 amino acids. Germline V gives CDR1 SNHLY, CDR2 FYNNEI. The CDR3 sequence: CASSRQGTTDTQYF. The DNA for the CDR3 is TGTGCCAGCAGTCGACAGGGTACCACAGATACGCAGTATTTC.

This chain connects TRBV4-3 to TRBJ1-3, with a possible D match to TRBD1 (6 bases). Trimming took 4 bases from V and 0 from J, leaving 16 bases between them. Germline V CDR1 and CDR2: LGHNA, YSLEER. CDR3 length: 17 amino acids. The CDR3: CASSRGGIGGSGNTIYF. DNA of the CDR3: TGCGCCAGCAGCCGAGGGGGGATAGGGGGCTCTGGAAACACCATATATTTT.

This clone has just a few counts. The rearrangement uses TRBV7-2 and TRBJ2-1, with D unresolved. The germline V and J ends were trimmed by 5 bases and 5 bases, with 4 bases remaining between them. CDR3 length equals 11 residues. Germline CDR1 and CDR2: SGHTA and FQGNSA. The CDR3 spells CASSRNNEQFF. For the CDR3, the DNA is TGTGCCAGCAGCCGAAACAATGAGCAGTTCTTC.

This clone came up a few times. Since a much larger clone is just one base distant, this may be a read error. The J gene is TRBJ1-3, the V gene TRBV7-6; D may be TRBD1 (6 bases). Germline values: CDR1 SGHVS, CDR2 FNYEAQ. This CDR3 spans 17 amino acids. CDR3 loop: CASSLGRGGSGGSTIYF. The CDR3 DNA reads TGTGCCAGCAGCTTAGGCCGAGGGGGGAGTGGTGGAAGCACCATATATTTT.

As regards this clone: This probably arose from a read error, given a far larger clone one base away. The CDR3 bases are TGTGCCTGGAGGGACCCTCTGTGGCCTTTTACCTACGAGCAGTACTTC. Protein product: CAWRDPLWPFTYEQYF. The rearrangement links TRBV30 to TRBJ2-7, with D unresolved. This CDR3 has 16 residues. Trimming took 3 bases from V and 2 from J, leaving 20 bases between them. Germline lookup yields CDR1 GTSNPN and CDR2 SVGIG (reference sequence).

J is TRBJ1-5 and V is TRBV28; possibly TRBD1 for D (5 bases). CDR1 is MDHEN and CDR2 is SYDVKM in the germline V gene. With 4 bases removed from V and 7 bases from J, the gap between germline ends came to 26 bases. This CDR3 contains 18 residues. The CDR3 region is CASSSRRLIREGRQPQHF. CDR3 coding DNA: TGTGCCAGCAGTTCGCGACGTCTAATCCGGGAGGGGAGACAGCCCCAGCATTTT.

CDR3 sequence (DNA): TGTGCCAGCAGTTCAACAACAGAAAGTGACGAGCAGTACTTC. Translating gives CASSSTTESDEQYF. The rearrangement joins TRBV6-6 to TRBJ2-7; D not certain. Germline values: CDR1 MNHNY, CDR2 SVGAGI (reference sequence). The CDR3 is 14 residues long. V lost 4 bases and J 5 bases, leaving 15 bases between the germline ends.

Concerning this clone: Other DNA variants within this sample encode the same CDR3. The chain uses TRBV6-6 and TRBJ2-7; tentative D call: TRBD1 (5 bases). V was trimmed by 5 bases and J by 2 bases, leaving 19 bases between them. Germline V gives CDR1 MNHNY, CDR2 SVGAGI (reference sequence). This CDR3 comprises 16 residues. CDR3 residues: CASSQGVPELPYEQYF. As DNA, the CDR3 is TGTGCCAGCAGTCAAGGGGTGCCTGAACTCCCCTACGAGCAGTACTTC.

This chain joins TRBV2 and TRBJ2-4, with 7 bases identical to TRBD2. The germline CDR1 and CDR2 sequences are SNHLY and FYNNEI. After removal of 8 bases from V and 7 bases from J, the junction contained 8 bases not matched to a gene. This CDR3 is 13 amino acids long. The CDR3 loop is CASVRRLANIQYF. The CDR3 DNA is TGTGCCAGCGTCCGTAGACTAGCTAACATTCAGTACTTC.

This chain links TRBV2 with TRBJ2-7, with D uncertain. Germline CDR1 reads SNHLY; CDR2 reads FYNNEI. The CDR3 consists of 11 residues. The V end was cut by 4 bases, the J end by 5 bases, with 6 bases between. The CDR3 here is CASSAYNEQYF. In nucleotides, the CDR3 is TGTGCCAGCAGTGCTTATAACGAGCAGTACTTC.

CDR3 sequence (DNA): TGTGCCTGGGAGGGGGACAGGGTGCTCCCTGGAAACACCATATATTTT. Translating gives CAWEGDRVLPGNTIYF. The V call is TRBV30, the J call TRBJ1-3, with 9 bases aligning to TRBD1. Per the germline V gene, CDR1 is GTSNPN and CDR2 is SVGIG (reference sequence). The CDR3 spans 16 residues. V lost 5 bases and J lost 2; bases outside the gene matches: 10.

This chain uses TRBV29-1 with TRBJ2-1, with D possibly being TRBD1 (8 bases). The CDR3 is 13 residues long. Between the trimmed V and J ends, which lost 3 bases and 7 bases, there was a span of 13 bases. Germline-derived CDR1 and CDR2 are SQVTM and ANQGSEA. The CDR3 DNA reads as TGCAGCGTTGAGGTACAGGGGGGGAATGAGCAGTTCTTC. It yields the protein CSVEVQGGNEQFF.

As concerns this clone: Distinct nucleotide sequences in the sample also encode this CDR3. V is TRBV18 and J is TRBJ1-4, with 8 bases fitting TRBD1. The J segment lost 5 bases and the V segment lost 3 bases, leaving 2 bases of the junction unmatched. Per the germline V gene, CDR1 is KGHSH and CDR2 is LQKENI. The CDR3 is 14 residues long. The DNA of the CDR3 is TGTGCCAGCTCACCGGGACAGGACAATGAAAAACTGTTTTTT. Protein product: CASSPGQDNEKLFF.

The rearrangement joins TRBV29-1 to TRBJ2-3, with TRBD2 matching 9 bases. J lost 9 bases, V lost 7 bases, and 14 bases had no gene match. Germline lookup yields CDR1 SQVTM and CDR2 ANQGSEA. The CDR3 totals 14 residues. The CDR3 sequence is CSAAPVVAGATQYF. In nucleotides, the CDR3 is TGCAGCGCTGCCCCGGTGGTAGCGGGAGCAACGCAGTATTTT.

The chain employs TRBV5-1 and TRBJ2-1, with 9 bases aligning to TRBD2. Losses at the gene ends were 5 bases for V and 4 bases for J; bases not matched to a gene: 4. The germline V gene encodes CDR1 SGHRS and CDR2 YFSETQ. The CDR3 has 14 amino acids. As DNA, the CDR3 is TGCGCCAGCAGAAATAGCGGGAGTTACAATGAGCAGTTCTTC. It yields the protein CASRNSGSYNEQFF.

The chain links TRBV7-3 to TRBJ1-2; TRBD1 matches 12 bases. Germline CDR1 SGHTA, CDR2 FQGTGA. V lost 5 bases to trimming and J lost 5 bases; unmatched junction nucleotides: 6. The CDR3 consists of 15 residues. The CDR3 DNA reads as TGTGCCAGCAGCACCGGGACAGGGGGCGCGTATGGCTACACCTTC. Translating it yields CASSTGTGGAYGYTF. The full variable domain, completed using reference TRBV7-3 and TRBJ1-2, is GAGVSQTPSNKVTEKGKYVELRCDPISGHTALYWYRQSLGQGPEFLIYFQGTGAADDSGLPNDRFFAVRPEGSVSTLKIQRTERGDSAVYLCASSTGTGGAYGYTFGSGTRLTVV.

In its sample, this clone was seen once. The genes are TRBV7-3 and TRBJ1-2, with a possible D match to TRBD1 (6 bases). Germline assignment: CDR1 SGHTA and CDR2 FQGTGA. V was trimmed by 1 base and J by 0 bases, leaving 15 bases between them. The CDR3 extends over 17 amino acids. The DNA of the CDR3 is TGTGCCAGCAGCTTAAGTTCTCCGACAGGAGCTAACTATGGCTACACCTTC. Protein: CASSLSSPTGANYGYTF.

In the case of this clone: This could be a read error, since a much larger clone is one nucleotide away. The chain has TRBV18 and TRBJ2-1; 13 bases are a match to TRBD2. Germline CDR1 and CDR2: KGHSH and LQKENI. This CDR3 region has 17 residues. V lost 4 bases to trimming and J lost 5 bases; unmatched junction nucleotides: 8. The chain's CDR3 is CASSRIYGLAGDNEQFF. CDR3 nucleotides: TGTGCCAGCTCACGTATATACGGACTAGCGGGAGACAATGAGCAGTTCTTC. Supplemented by reference TRBV18 and TRBJ2-1, the full variable domain reads NAGVMQNPRHLVRRRGQEARLRCSPMKGHSHVYWYRQLPEEGLKFMVYLQKENIIDESGMPKERFSAEFPKEGPSILRIQQVVRGDSAAYFCASSRIYGLAGDNEQFFGPGTRLTVL.

This clone appeared a few times. The rearrangement joins TRBV7-6 to TRBJ1-4; D remains ambiguous. Germline CDR1 reads SGHVS; CDR2 reads FNYEAQ. This CDR3 has 14 amino acids. Trimming removed 2 bases at V and 0 bases at J, with 4 bases between. Written as DNA, the CDR3 is TGTGCCAGCAGCTTACAGGCAACTAATGAAAAACTGTTTTTT. Translation gives CASSLQATNEKLFF.

The gene calls are TRBV10-3 and TRBJ2-7, with D unresolved. V gave up 3 bases and J gave up 7 bases, with 16 bases separating them. The CDR3 length is 14 residues. The germline gives CDR1 ENHRY, CDR2 SYGVKD. Here the CDR3 reads CAISERPGLEEQYF. DNA of the CDR3: TGTGCCATCAGTGAACGACCAGGTTTAGAAGAGCAGTACTTC.

This clone was recorded only once. The rearrangement joins TRBV4-3 to TRBJ2-1; D is unresolved. CDR1 and CDR2 (germline): LGHNA, YSLEER. Trimming took off 3 bases at V and 0 bases at J, with 9 bases between the two ends. CDR3 length equals 15 residues. This CDR3 is CASSHDSSSYNEQFF. CDR3 bases: TGCGCCAGCAGCCATGACTCCAGCTCCTACAATGAGCAGTTCTTC.

This clone came up a few times. The rearrangement uses TRBV5-6 and TRBJ1-2; possible D gene TRBD1, 5 bases. The CDR3 loop spans 15 amino acids. V was clipped by 4 bases and J by 2 bases, with 15 bases between them. CDR1 is SGHDT, CDR2 YYEEEE, per germline. The CDR3 here is CASSAGVGRNYGYTF. Here the CDR3 DNA reads TGTGCCAGCAGCGCGGGGGTAGGGCGGAACTATGGCTACACCTTC.

Worth noting for this clone: A single base is all that separates this from a far larger clone, so a read error is likely. Other DNA sequences within the sample encode an identical CDR3. The rearrangement joins TRBV4-2 to TRBJ1-1; a possible D gene is TRBD1 (6 bases). The CDR3 is 14 residues long. CDR1 LGHNA and CDR2 YNFKEQ come from the germline V gene. Between the trimmed V and J ends, which lost 1 base and 10 bases, there was a span of 16 bases. In DNA form, the CDR3 reads TGTGCCAGCAGCCAAGGCCTGGACAGCCAGGGAGCTTTCTTT. Amino acid sequence: CASSQGLDSQGAFF.

This clone was found many times. The chain is built from TRBV10-3 and TRBJ2-1, with D maybe TRBD1 (5 bases). This CDR3 contains 14 residues. Germline CDR1 ENHRY, CDR2 SYGVKD. With 2 bases removed from V and 2 bases from J, the gap between germline ends came to 7 bases. CDR3 nucleotide sequence: TGTGCCATCAGTGAGCAGGGCCCCTACAATGAGCAGTTCTTC. It specifies CAISEQGPYNEQFF.

This clone turned up a few times. This CDR3 is also generated by other DNA sequences in the sample. The J gene is TRBJ1-3, the V gene TRBV28; no clear D. Germline V gives CDR1 MDHEN, CDR2 SYDVKM. V lost 3 bases, J lost 1 base, and 4 bases lay in between. This CDR3 contains 13 residues. The CDR3 DNA is TGTGCCAGCAGTTTTGTGTCTGGAAACACCATATATTTT. Residues: CASSFVSGNTIYF.